The T cell receptor (beta chain) under discussion was sequenced for a study of blood T cell repertoires in COVID-19. Study-level information: Italy, Spain and the United States were the sources of the convalescent and acute COVID-19 samples. PBMCs, B-cell-depleted T cells, or T cells provided the cDNA or gDNA that made up the material.

From germline, CDR1 is GTSNPN and CDR2 SVGIG (reference sequence). The ends were cut back, 1 base at V and 8 bases at J, with 20 bases in the middle. The CDR3 totals 15 residues. Original analysis: Estimation of nucleated cell counts relied on the amplification of reference gene primers. Assay used: immunoSEQ multiplex PCR; TCRdb lists only in-frame clones, some missing. That table furnishes V, J and clone size, whereas the DNA furnished D and trimming. The sample gives roughly 100,000 clones, around 76% of which show up once; approximately 19% is in the top ten. The chain is built from TRBV30 and TRBJ1-2, with D maybe TRBD1 (6 bases). Sequencing used peripheral blood. This receptor was identified in a woman aged 70-85 years with acute or convalescent COVID-19. The CDR3 here is CAWSGNGVQGIGYTF. CDR3 nucleotide sequence: TGTGCCTGGAGTGGCAACGGGGTACAGGGTATCGGCTACACCTTC.